This T cell receptor (beta chain) was sequenced in a study of T-cell memory formation after mild COVID-19. Overall study context: The study found TCR clusters largely donor specific. Study-wide points: Researchers found some responding clones in pre-infection memory, a sign that cross-reactive memory joined.

The CDR3 is 13 residues long. CDR1 and CDR2 from the germline V gene are DFQATT and SNEGSKA (reference sequence). V was shortened by 1 base and J by 0 bases, with 5 bases between the two germline ends. Concerning this clonotype: Its antigen is currently unknown.

The authors produced TCR alpha and TCR beta cDNA libraries with sample barcodes and UMIs by 5'RACE using constant-segment primers. MiXCR, applied by TCRdb to the 5' RACE reads, yields one record per CDR3 protein. The repertoire holds about 360,000 distinct CDR3 sequences, with around 14% as singletons. The specimen sequenced was PBMCs or a T cell subset sorted from them (not recorded which). The chain recombines TRBV20-1 with TRBJ2-3; D unresolved. The TCR sequence derives from a man aged 18 to 29 who had mild COVID-19 (a few samples of this study predate the infection). Cell type and time point are not known. The CDR3 DNA sequence: TGCAGTGCTAGAGTGTCAAGCACAGATACGCAGTATTTT. Its protein product is CSARVSSTDTQYF.